The 14 T cell receptor beta chains presented below share a single source sample, sequenced in a study of response to subunit inactivated influenza vaccine. One entry per CDR3 protein results from TCRdb running MiXCR on the RT-PCR reads. The sample holds more than 400,000 distinct CDR3 sequences, approximately 9.9% seen once. Here the sequenced sample was PBMCs from blood, taken more than 35 days after vaccination. These receptors were collected from a man between 45 and 60 years old who received an inactivated influenza vaccine.

V usage is TRBV18 and J usage is TRBJ1-1; 7 nucleotides match TRBD1. Germline V gene data show CDR1 as KGHSH and CDR2 as LQKENI. The CDR3 has 15 amino acids. V lost 5 bases and J lost 2; bases outside the gene matches: 8. The CDR3 protein is CASSARQGGNTEAFF. Here the CDR3 DNA reads TGTGCCAGCTCAGCCCGACAGGGAGGTAACACTGAAGCTTTCTTT.

The chain joins TRBV7-2 to TRBJ2-5; 10 nucleotides agree with TRBD2. In germline, CDR1 is SGHTA, CDR2 FQGNSA. There are 16 residues in the CDR3. V lost 1 base to trimming and J lost 3 bases; unmatched junction nucleotides: 5. CDR3 DNA: TGTGCCAGCAGCTTAGTGTTAGCGGGGGGCGAAGAGACCCAGTACTTC. Its protein product is CASSLVLAGGEETQYF. Complete variable domain (other parts from reference TRBV7-2 and TRBJ2-5): GAGVSQSPSNKVTEKGKDVELRCDPISGHTALYWYRQSLGQGLEFLIYFQGNSAPDKSGLPSDRFSAERTGGSVSTLTIQRTQQEDSAVYLCASSLVLAGGEETQYFGPGTRLLVL.

The sample holds many counts of this clonotype. CDR3 DNA: TGTGCCAGCAGTACAGGGGCCCCCTACGAGCAGTACTTC. This gives the protein CASSTGAPYEQYF. The V gene is TRBV6-1, the J gene TRBJ2-7, with TRBD1 identical over 7 bases. Germline CDR1 reads MNHNS; CDR2 reads SASEGT. CDR3 length equals 13 residues. The junction had 3 bases not matched to a gene; V was cut back by 5 bases and J by 2 bases.

The genes are TRBV12-3 or TRBV12-4 and TRBJ1-2; 7 bases are shared with TRBD1. CDR3 length: 14 residues. J was trimmed by 0 bases and V by 5 bases; bases with no gene match: 3. DNA for the CDR3: TGTGCCAGCAGTCCGACAGGGTCTAACTATGGCTACACCTTC. The encoded protein is CASSPTGSNYGYTF.

This clonotype was observed at least ten times. The chain recombines TRBV20-1 with TRBJ2-7; a weak D match, TRBD2 (7 bases). This CDR3 region has 14 residues. Trimming removed 3 bases at V and 1 base at J, with 13 bases between. CDR1 and CDR2 from the germline V gene are DFQATT and SNEGSKA (reference sequence). The CDR3 nucleotides are TGCAGTGCTAGCGGTCGGGGGGCATCCTACGAGCAGTACTTC. Encoded protein: CSASGRGASYEQYF.

This CDR3 is CASSQDRGVVETQYF. Written as DNA, the CDR3 is TGTGCCAGCAGCCAGGACAGGGGGGTGGTAGAGACCCAGTACTTC. The chain employs TRBV7-2 and TRBJ2-5; 10 bases are shared with TRBD1. The V gene's germline CDR1 is SGHTA and CDR2 FQGNSA. V lost 5 bases, J lost 4 bases, and 7 bases stayed unmatched. CDR3 length: 15 residues.

This clonotype was detected ten times or more. The V gene is TRBV20-1, the J gene TRBJ2-1; 7 positions match TRBD2. Germline V lookup: CDR1 DFQATT, CDR2 SNEGSKA (reference sequence). CDR3 length equals 16 residues. V gave up 5 bases and J gave up 1 base; unmatched junction bases: 11. The CDR3 DNA reads as TGCAGTGCTCCATCTGGGGGGGGAGGTTCCTACAATGAGCAGTTCTTC. Amino acids: CSAPSGGGGSYNEQFF.

This clonotype appeared many times. The chain recombines TRBV6-5 with TRBJ2-7; the D gene could be TRBD1 or TRBD2 (5 bases each). The CDR3 contains 15 residues. V lost 0 bases and J lost 5, with 14 bases in between. Germline CDR1 reads MNHEY; CDR2 reads SVGAGI. The CDR3 region has the DNA TGTGCCAGCAGTTACTCCCGGGGCAGGGCGCACGAGCAGTACTTC. It specifies CASSYSRGRAHEQYF.

The chain recombines TRBV5-5 with TRBJ2-5, with 8 bases identical to TRBD2. Germline loops: CDR1 SGHKS, CDR2 YYEKEE (reference sequence). The CDR3 totals 15 residues. V was pared by 4 bases and J by 5 bases, with 10 bases of the junction left unmatched. The CDR3 DNA follows: TGTGCCAGCAGCCAAAACATAGCGGGGTGGGAGACCCAGTACTTC. Encoded protein: CASSQNIAGWETQYF.

This clonotype showed up just a few times. The chain carries TRBV9 and TRBJ2-1; the match to TRBD1 covers 9 bases. Looked up from germline, CDR1 is SGDLS and CDR2 is YYNGEE. The trim removed 2 bases at V and 0 bases at J, leaving 0 bases unmatched. The CDR3 has 15 residues. The CDR3, as DNA: TGTGCCAGCAGCGTGACAGGGGGCTCCTACAATGAGCAGTTCTTC. As protein: CASSVTGGSYNEQFF.

The table lists this clonotype with many counts. The chain carries TRBV4-2 and TRBJ2-1, with D possibly matching TRBD1 (6 bases). This CDR3 comprises 15 residues. CDR1 is LGHNA, CDR2 YNFKEQ, per germline. V was clipped by 0 bases and J by 5 bases, with 11 bases between them. The DNA of the CDR3 is TGTGCCAGCAGCCAAGACAGGGGTATCGACAATGAGCAGTTCTTC. Translated: CASSQDRGIDNEQFF.

Regarding this clonotype: An end of the junction differs from the germline gene, which may be a read error. V gene TRBV7-2 combines with J gene TRBJ2-1; no definite D call. Germline CDR1 SGHTA, CDR2 FQGNSA. This CDR3 is built from 16 residues. As DNA, the CDR3 is TGTGCCAGCAGCTTAGAAGGGCTATTGAACGGCAATGAGCAGTGCTTC. Its protein product is CASSLEGLLNGNEQCF.

A remark on this clonotype: One junction end disagrees with the germline gene, perhaps due to a read error. V usage is TRBV7-7 and J usage is TRBJ1-1; D is undetermined. The germline V gene encodes CDR1 SSHAT and CDR2 FNYEAQ (reference sequence). The CDR3 has 14 residues. The CDR3 DNA reads TGTGCTAGCAGCTTACTTAAGTCCGGCACTGAAGCTTTCTTT. It encodes CASSLLKSGTEAFF.

This chain uses TRBV4-3 with TRBJ2-3; D may match TRBD1 or TRBD2 (5 bases each). CDR3 length: 16 residues. The germline gives CDR1 LGHNA, CDR2 YSLEER. Trimming pared 1 base from V and 7 bases from J, leaving 18 bases between. The CDR3 sequence is CASSQGLLRGVNTQYF. The CDR3 nucleotides are TGCGCCAGCAGCCAAGGGCTTCTTCGAGGGGTAAATACGCAGTATTTT.